A single sample is the source of the 5 T cell receptor beta chains below, sequenced in a study of blood T cell repertoires in COVID-19. Sequencing used immunoSEQ multiplex PCR; TCRdb keeps in-frame clones, though not all of them. Here the sample spans about 180,000 clones, around 76% being singletons. Specimen: peripheral blood. The source is a woman between 65 and 79 years old with acute or convalescent COVID-19.

The rearrangement uses TRBV3-1 (or the pseudogene TRBV3-2) and TRBJ1-5; 7 nucleotides match TRBD1. The germline gives CDR1 LGHDT, CDR2 YNNKEL (reference sequence). V lost 0 bases and J lost 5; bases outside the gene matches: 4. The CDR3 is made up of 15 amino acids. CDR3 in amino acids: CASSQETGPDQPQHF. CDR3 bases: TGTGCCAGCAGCCAAGAGACAGGGCCCGATCAGCCCCAGCATTTT.

V gene TRBV7-2 combines with J gene TRBJ2-1; 7 bases map to TRBD2. The J segment lost 0 bases and the V segment lost 5 bases, leaving 13 bases of the junction unmatched. The germline CDR1 and CDR2 sequences are SGHTA and FQGNSA. The CDR3 is 18 residues long. CDR3 amino acids: CASSPVRLAESSYNEQFF. The CDR3 bases are TGTGCCAGCAGCCCAGTTCGTCTAGCGGAGAGCTCCTACAATGAGCAGTTCTTC.

Comments on this clone: Other DNA sequences in the sample encode the same CDR3. This chain connects TRBV30 to TRBJ1-3; D ambiguous. CDR3 size: 14 residues. V was cut by 0 bases and J by 1 base, with 7 bases left in between. Germline assignment: CDR1 GTSNPN and CDR2 SVGIG (reference sequence). The CDR3 sequence is CAWSVRGSGNTIYF. CDR3 in DNA: TGTGCCTGGAGTGTACGAGGGTCTGGAAACACCATATATTTT. The full variable domain, completed using reference TRBV30 and TRBJ1-3, is SQTIHQWPATLVQPVGSPLSLECTVEGTSNPNLYWYRQAAGRGLQLLFYSVGIGQISSEVPQNLSASRPQDRQFILSSKKLLLSDSGFYLCAWSVRGSGNTIYFGEGSWLTVV.

Concerning this clone: Different DNA sequences within this sample yield the same CDR3. This rearrangement joins TRBV5-1 to TRBJ1-2, with 8 bases aligning to TRBD1. Trimming removed 0 bases from V and 2 bases from J; junction bases left unmatched: 3. From germline, CDR1 is SGHRS and CDR2 YFSETQ. The CDR3 is made up of 15 amino acids. CDR3 sequence: CASSLAGGGNYGYTF. CDR3 coding DNA: TGCGCCAGCAGCTTGGCAGGGGGCGGAAACTATGGCTACACCTTC.

The chain combines TRBV6-2 or TRBV6-3 with TRBJ2-2, with D possibly matching TRBD2 (5 bases). The V gene's germline CDR1 is MNHEY and CDR2 SVGEGT. V lost 4 bases and J 7 bases, leaving 10 bases between the germline ends. The CDR3 has 13 residues. CDR3 amino acids: CASSSGRGGELFF. CDR3 coding DNA: TGTGCCAGCAGTTCCGGACGGGGCGGGGAGCTGTTTTTT.